The 15 T cell receptor beta chains below were found in one sample sequenced in a study of radiotherapy plus CTLA-4 blockade in lung cancer. Sequenced by immunoSEQ multiplex PCR; TCRdb stores in-frame clones only, minus some. The sample yields around 91,000 clones, 70% to 90% seen once. This specimen was peripheral blood, taken from a patient treated with radiotherapy plus ipilimumab. All receptors derive from a human donor with non-small cell lung cancer that progressed on radiotherapy plus ipilimumab.

This clone has only one observation. J is TRBJ2-5 and V is TRBV11-2; D remains ambiguous. This CDR3 has 14 amino acids. V lost 1 base to trimming and J lost 4 bases, with 10 bases between them. CDR1 and CDR2 (germline): SGHAT, FQNNGV. The CDR3 loop is CASSLVGSLETQYF. In nucleotides, the CDR3 is TGTGCCAGCAGCTTAGTCGGGTCCTTAGAGACCCAGTACTTC. The full variable domain, completed using reference TRBV11-2 and TRBJ2-5, is EAGVAQSPRYKIIEKRQSVAFWCNPISGHATLYWYQQILGQGPKLLIQFQNNGVVDDSQLPKDRFSAERLKGVDSTLKIQPAKLEDSAVYLCASSLVGSLETQYFGPGTRLLVL.

CDR3 amino acids: CASSGGARNNEQFF. The CDR3 region has the DNA TGTGCCAGCAGTGGTGGAGCGCGGAACAATGAGCAGTTCTTC. The genes are TRBV2 and TRBJ2-1, with D hard to call. Germline CDR1 reads SNHLY; CDR2 reads FYNNEI. V was clipped by 4 bases and J by 5 bases, with 12 bases between them. This CDR3 has 14 residues.

The rearrangement joins TRBV19 to TRBJ1-2; TRBD1 matches 9 bases. The germline CDR1 and CDR2 sequences are LNHDA and SQIVND (reference sequence). The CDR3 is made up of 17 amino acids. Trimming removed 4 bases from V and 0 bases from J; junction bases left unmatched: 9. CDR3 nucleotides: TGTGCCAGTAGTACTCCGGGACAGGGAGCTTCTAACTATGGCTACACCTTC. Amino acid sequence: CASSTPGQGASNYGYTF.

This chain connects TRBV11-3 to TRBJ1-2, with 7 bases that match TRBD1. V lost 4 bases to trimming and J lost 4 bases; unmatched junction nucleotides: 6. Germline V gene sequence: CDR1 SGHNT, CDR2 YENEEA. CDR3 length: 14 amino acids. CDR3 loop: CASSWDSPRYGYTF. In nucleotides, the CDR3 is TGTGCCAGCAGCTGGGACAGCCCCCGCTATGGCTACACCTTC.

The rearrangement uses TRBV5-6 and TRBJ2-5; D tentatively fits TRBD1 or TRBD2 (6 bases each). Trimming took 0 bases from V and 4 from J, leaving 10 bases between them. The germline CDR1 and CDR2 sequences are SGHDT and YYEEEE. The CDR3 loop spans 14 amino acids. The CDR3 protein is CASSLAGARETQYF. CDR3 coding DNA: TGTGCCAGCAGCTTGGCGGGGGCGCGAGAGACCCAGTACTTC.

The V and J genes are TRBV19 and TRBJ1-2; possibly TRBD1 for D (5 bases). This CDR3 contains 13 residues. Trimming stripped 6 bases from V and 5 bases from J, with 13 bases between. CDR1 LNHDA and CDR2 SQIVND come from the germline V gene (reference sequence). The CDR3 bases are TGTGCCAGTAGGCCAGGCGGGGGTTATGGCTACACCTTC. This translates into CASRPGGGYGYTF.

The chain carries TRBV7-2 and TRBJ2-5; 10 nucleotides line up with TRBD2. Germline loops: CDR1 SGHTA, CDR2 FQGNSA. V dropped 4 bases and J dropped 0; count of bases not matched to a gene: 14. The CDR3 contains 19 residues. CDR3 residues: CASSSGLAIWVGYQETQYF. CDR3 DNA: TGTGCCAGCAGCTCGGGACTAGCGATCTGGGTAGGGTACCAAGAGACCCAGTACTTC.

This chain uses TRBV19 with TRBJ2-2; 7 bases match TRBD1. The V and J ends lost 5 bases and 5 bases, in that order; junction bases with no gene match: 5. From germline, CDR1 is LNHDA and CDR2 SQIVND (reference sequence). The CDR3 contains 14 residues. The CDR3 nucleotides are TGTGCCAGTAGTCCGGGACAGCGAACCGGGGAGCTGTTTTTT. Protein product: CASSPGQRTGELFF.

The chain links TRBV29-1 to TRBJ1-1; no clear D. Germline V gene data show CDR1 as SQVTM and CDR2 as ANQGSEA. The CDR3 is 13 residues long. V lost 3 bases and J lost 1, with 9 bases in between. The CDR3 DNA reads TGCAGCGTTGATGGTAGGAGGAACACTGAAGCTTTCTTT. It translates to CSVDGRRNTEAFF.

This chain connects TRBV18 to TRBJ2-3; 10 bases are a match to TRBD2. V lost 2 bases and J lost 0; bases outside the gene matches: 5. This CDR3 is 17 amino acids long. CDR1 is KGHSH, CDR2 LQKENI, per germline. Here the CDR3 reads CASSPFMTSGSTDTQYF. In nucleotides, the CDR3 is TGTGCCAGCTCACCATTCATGACTAGCGGGAGCACAGATACGCAGTATTTT.

J is TRBJ1-1 and V is TRBV18; D unresolved. V lost 5 bases, J lost 4 bases, and 8 bases lay in between. The germline CDR1 and CDR2 sequences are KGHSH and LQKENI. CDR3 length: 12 residues. CDR3 residues: CASSSQATEAFF. CDR3 sequence (DNA): TGTGCCAGCTCAAGCCAGGCCACTGAAGCTTTCTTT.

The chain joins TRBV10-2 to TRBJ1-4; TRBD1 matches at 8 bases. V lost 3 bases to trimming and J lost 8 bases; unmatched junction nucleotides: 2. CDR1 and CDR2 (germline): WSHSY, SAAADI. The CDR3 consists of 13 residues. In DNA form, the CDR3 reads TGCGCCAGCAGTGACAGGGGGCCCGAAAAACTGTTTTTT. It codes for CASSDRGPEKLFF.

The rearrangement uses TRBV2 and TRBJ1-5; D may be TRBD1 (5 bases). The CDR3 length is 13 residues. CDR1 SNHLY and CDR2 FYNNEI come from the germline V gene. V lost 1 base to trimming and J lost 9 bases, with 10 bases between them. The CDR3 region is CASSEGGTRPQHF. The CDR3 bases are TGTGCCAGCAGTGAAGGAGGGACCCGGCCCCAGCATTTT.

The V gene is TRBV6-5, the J gene TRBJ1-1; no clear D. There are 13 residues in the CDR3. V lost 2 bases, J lost 1 base, and 5 bases lay in between. The germline CDR1 and CDR2 sequences are MNHEY and SVGAGI. DNA of the CDR3: TGTGCCAGCAGTTACAACGGGAACACTGAAGCTTTCTTT. Amino acids: CASSYNGNTEAFF.

The V call is TRBV2, the J call TRBJ2-7, with D tentatively TRBD1 (5 bases). V shed 6 bases and J shed 2 bases, with 11 bases lying between them. Germline CDR1 and CDR2: SNHLY and FYNNEI. The CDR3 runs to 13 residues. The CDR3 sequence: CASRLDKTYEQYF. The CDR3 nucleotides read TGTGCCAGCAGATTGGACAAGACCTACGAGCAGTACTTC.